The clone carrying this T cell receptor beta chain was recorded at least ten times. The antigen is unknown. There are 15 residues in the CDR3. V lost 1 base and J lost 5; bases outside the gene matches: 7. The sample is drawn from a study of regulatory T cells in long-lasting Graves disease. To make TCR beta libraries, researchers used iRepertoire HTBI primers and Arm-PCR of CDR3 regions. TCRdb called the multiplex PCR reads again in MiXCR, with one record for every CDR3 protein. The table includes roughly 500,000 distinct CDR3 sequences, 20% to 25% detected once. This sample's time point: persistent/refractory GD, antithyroid drugs over 5 years with positive TRAb. After RNA was extracted from PBMCs, the TCR library was made from it. General study points: Persistent disease preferred TRBV28, TRBJ1-2 and TRBJ2-5.

The genes are TRBV12-3 or TRBV12-4 and TRBJ2-5; TRBD2 agrees at 7 bases. The material was peripheral blood mononuclear cells (PBMCs), obtained when the disease was refractory, from a patient treated with antithyroid drugs. The source is a female donor with Graves disease. CDR3 region: CASSLGAGAGETQYF. DNA of the CDR3: TGTGCCAGCAGTTTAGGGGCGGGAGCCGGGGAGACCCAGTACTTC.